This TCR beta chain comes out of a study of blood T cell repertoires in COVID-19. The repertoire was sequenced with immunoSEQ multiplex PCR; TCRdb's copy has only in-frame clones and lacks some. The sample consists of around 340,000 clones, around 88% of them appearing once. CDR3 length: 14 amino acids. Germline V gives CDR1 SQVTM, CDR2 ANQGSEA. The V and J ends lost 2 bases and 7 bases respectively, with 14 bases between them. V is TRBV29-1 and J is TRBJ1-4; D unclear. Specimen: peripheral blood. This clonotype was obtained from a woman aged 55 to 70 with COVID-19, enrolled during active disease. CDR3 protein: CSVEIRGYGEKLFF. For the CDR3, the DNA is TGCAGCGTTGAAATTCGGGGATATGGTGAAAAACTGTTTTTT.